The 10 T cell receptor beta chains below all came from one sample that was sequenced in a study of immune evolution from preneoplasia to lung adenocarcinoma. Generated by immunoSEQ multiplex PCR, the TCRdb table keeps only in-frame clones and is missing some. This table holds 8,500 to 14,000 clones, about 79% found once. Sample: FFPE minimally invasive lung adenocarcinoma tissue. These receptors originate from a person between 60 and 80 years old with lung adenocarcinoma.

This chain connects TRBV28 to TRBJ2-1; 7 bases line up with TRBD2. Losses at the gene ends were 4 bases for V and 4 bases for J; bases not matched to a gene: 10. Germline lookup yields CDR1 MDHEN and CDR2 SYDVKM. This CDR3 is built from 16 residues. The CDR3 spells CASSWEGGSVYNEQFF. In DNA form, the CDR3 reads TGTGCCAGCAGTTGGGAAGGCGGGAGCGTATACAATGAGCAGTTCTTC.

The J gene is TRBJ1-4, the V gene TRBV11-2; no definite D call. V was shortened by 5 bases and J by 8 bases, with 24 bases between the two germline ends. From germline, CDR1 is SGHAT and CDR2 FQNNGV. There are 17 residues in the CDR3. CDR3 sequence (DNA): TGTGCCAGCAGCCGTATCGGACCTCCCAAATTAGGGGAAAAACTGTTTTTT. This codes for CASSRIGPPKLGEKLFF.

This chain links TRBV19 with TRBJ2-3; D gene ambiguous. The V end lost 4 bases, the J end lost 1 base, and 9 bases lay between the germline ends. The CDR3 loop spans 14 amino acids. Germline CDR1 is LNHDA and CDR2 is SQIVND (reference sequence). CDR3 DNA sequence: TGTGCCAGTAGTACAGCGTATGGCACAGATACGCAGTATTTT. Residues: CASSTAYGTDTQYF. Drawing the rest from reference TRBV19 and TRBJ2-3, the complete variable domain is DGGITQSPKYLFRKEGQNVTLSCEQNLNHDAMYWYRQDPGQGLRLIYYSQIVNDFQKGDIAEGYSVSREKKESFPLTVTSAQKNPTAFYLCASSTAYGTDTQYFGPGTRLTVL.

V is TRBV28 and J is TRBJ1-4; D is unclear. The CDR3 is made up of 14 amino acids. Germline V lookup: CDR1 MDHEN, CDR2 SYDVKM. Trimming stripped 5 bases from V and 4 bases from J, with 11 bases between. CDR3 sequence reads: CASSPHDYNEKLFF. The CDR3 DNA reads TGTGCCAGCAGTCCACATGACTATAATGAAAAACTGTTTTTT.

The V and J genes are TRBV15 and TRBJ1-5; D unresolved. This CDR3 spans 13 amino acids. Trimming pared 0 bases from V and 10 bases from J, leaving 10 bases between. Germline V CDR1 and CDR2: LNHNV, YYDKDF (reference sequence). CDR3 nucleotide sequence: TGTGCCACCAGCAGAGAGGAACATTCCCCCCAGCATTTT. Translated, it gives CATSREEHSPQHF. Drawing the rest from reference TRBV15 and TRBJ1-5, the complete variable domain is DAMVIQNPRYQVTQFGKPVTLSCSQTLNHNVMYWYQQKSSQAPKLLFHYYDKDFNNEADTPDNFQSRRPNTSFCFLDIRSPGLGDTAMYLCATSREEHSPQHFGDGTRLSIL.

The chain carries TRBV7-8 and TRBJ1-5; TRBD1 matches 9 bases. V lost 4 bases to trimming and J lost 4 bases; unmatched junction nucleotides: 2. This CDR3 comprises 14 residues. Germline V CDR1 and CDR2: SGHVS, FQNEAQ. Written as DNA, the CDR3 is TGTGCCAGCAGCTCGACAGGGGGTAATCAGCCCCAGCATTTT. Translating it yields CASSSTGGNQPQHF.

CDR3 coding DNA: TGTGCCAGCAGAGACGTAGCAACTAATGAAAAACTGTTTTTT. Its protein product is CASRDVATNEKLFF. The chain joins TRBV6-1 to TRBJ1-4; D gene ambiguous. From germline, CDR1 is MNHNS and CDR2 SASEGT. The CDR3 loop spans 14 amino acids. Trimming left V 6 bases short and J 0 bases short, with 8 bases between.

The chain couples TRBV6-4 to TRBJ2-2; the D is unclear. V was pared by 0 bases and J by 1 base, with 6 bases between. Germline V CDR1 and CDR2: MRHNA, SNTAGT. The CDR3 is made up of 15 amino acids. CDR3 DNA sequence: TGTGCCAGCAGTGACTCTCCGGAGAACACCGGGGAGCTGTTTTTT. This encodes CASSDSPENTGELFF.

V and J are TRBV7-8 and TRBJ1-2, with D possibly matching TRBD1 (5 bases). Trimming left V 3 bases short and J 1 base short, with 12 bases between. The CDR3 spans 15 residues. CDR1 and CDR2 from the germline V gene are SGHVS and FQNEAQ. This CDR3 is CASSFDSFINYGYTF. The DNA for the CDR3 is TGTGCCAGCAGCTTTGACAGTTTTATTAACTATGGCTACACCTTC.

V gene TRBV5-1 combines with J gene TRBJ1-1; 7 positions match TRBD1. The trim removed 5 bases at V and 1 base at J, leaving 8 bases unmatched. The CDR3 sequence is 15 residues long. CDR1 is SGHRS and CDR2 is YFSETQ in the germline V gene. In DNA form, the CDR3 reads TGCGCCAGCAGTTTCGGCGGGACAGCGAACACTGAAGCTTTCTTT. Amino acids: CASSFGGTANTEAFF.